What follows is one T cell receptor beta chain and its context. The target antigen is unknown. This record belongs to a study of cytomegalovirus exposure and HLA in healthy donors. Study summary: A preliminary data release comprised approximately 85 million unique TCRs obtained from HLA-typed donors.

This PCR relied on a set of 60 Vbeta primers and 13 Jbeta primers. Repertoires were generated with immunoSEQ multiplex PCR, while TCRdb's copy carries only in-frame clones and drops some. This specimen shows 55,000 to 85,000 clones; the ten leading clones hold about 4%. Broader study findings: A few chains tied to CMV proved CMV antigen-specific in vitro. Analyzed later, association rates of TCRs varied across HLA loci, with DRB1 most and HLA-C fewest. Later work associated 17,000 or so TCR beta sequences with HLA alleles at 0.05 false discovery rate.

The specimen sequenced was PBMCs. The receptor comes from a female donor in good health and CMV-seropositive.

CDR3 region: CASSPPGLAGSWETQYF. In DNA form, the CDR3 reads TGTGCCAGCTCACCACCGGGACTAGCGGGATCTTGGGAGACCCAGTACTTC. The chain is built from TRBV18 and TRBJ2-5; TRBD2 matches at 13 bases. The CDR3 is made up of 17 amino acids. CDR1 KGHSH and CDR2 LQKENI come from the germline V gene. V dropped 0 bases and J dropped 5; count of bases not matched to a gene: 6. The full variable domain, rest sourced from reference TRBV18 and TRBJ2-5, is NAGVMQNPRHLVRRRGQEARLRCSPMKGHSHVYWYRQLPEEGLKFMVYLQKENIIDESGMPKERFSAEFPKEGPSILRIQQVVRGDSAAYFCASSPPGLAGSWETQYFGPGTRLLVL.